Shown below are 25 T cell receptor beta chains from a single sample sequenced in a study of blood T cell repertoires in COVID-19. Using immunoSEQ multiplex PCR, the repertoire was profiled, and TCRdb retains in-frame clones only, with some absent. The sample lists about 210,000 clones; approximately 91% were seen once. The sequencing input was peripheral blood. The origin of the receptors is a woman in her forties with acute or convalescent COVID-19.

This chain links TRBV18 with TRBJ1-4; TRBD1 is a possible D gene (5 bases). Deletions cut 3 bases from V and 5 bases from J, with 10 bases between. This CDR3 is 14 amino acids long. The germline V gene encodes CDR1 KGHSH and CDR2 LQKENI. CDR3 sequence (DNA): TGTGCCAGCTCACCGCAGGGCTACAATGAAAAACTGTTTTTT. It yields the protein CASSPQGYNEKLFF. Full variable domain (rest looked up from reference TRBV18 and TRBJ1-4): NAGVMQNPRHLVRRRGQEARLRCSPMKGHSHVYWYRQLPEEGLKFMVYLQKENIIDESGMPKERFSAEFPKEGPSILRIQQVVRGDSAAYFCASSPQGYNEKLFFGSGTQLSVL.

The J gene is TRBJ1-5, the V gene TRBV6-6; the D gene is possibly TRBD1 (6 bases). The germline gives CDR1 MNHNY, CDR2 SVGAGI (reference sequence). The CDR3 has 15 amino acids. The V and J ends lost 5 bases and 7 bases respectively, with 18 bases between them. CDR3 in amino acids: CASSRTQGSGQPQHF. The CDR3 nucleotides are TGTGCCAGCAGTCGAACACAGGGCAGTGGACAGCCCCAGCATTTT.

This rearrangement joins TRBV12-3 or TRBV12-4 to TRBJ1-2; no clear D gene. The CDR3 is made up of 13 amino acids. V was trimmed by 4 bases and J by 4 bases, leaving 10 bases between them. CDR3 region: CASSSRSSYGYTF. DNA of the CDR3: TGTGCCAGCAGTTCTCGGAGCTCCTATGGCTACACCTTC.

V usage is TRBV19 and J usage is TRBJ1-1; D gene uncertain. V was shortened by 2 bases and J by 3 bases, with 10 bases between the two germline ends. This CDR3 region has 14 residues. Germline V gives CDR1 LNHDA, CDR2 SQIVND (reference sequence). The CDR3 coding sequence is TGTGCCAGTAGTATACGGGAGGGTGACACTGAAGCTTTCTTT. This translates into CASSIREGDTEAFF.

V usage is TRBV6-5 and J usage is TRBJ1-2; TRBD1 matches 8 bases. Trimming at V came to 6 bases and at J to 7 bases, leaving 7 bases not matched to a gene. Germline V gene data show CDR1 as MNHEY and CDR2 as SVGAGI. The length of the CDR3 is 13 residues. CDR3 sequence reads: CASSQTGAGGYTF. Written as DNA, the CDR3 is TGTGCCAGCAGCCAGACAGGGGCGGGTGGCTACACCTTC.

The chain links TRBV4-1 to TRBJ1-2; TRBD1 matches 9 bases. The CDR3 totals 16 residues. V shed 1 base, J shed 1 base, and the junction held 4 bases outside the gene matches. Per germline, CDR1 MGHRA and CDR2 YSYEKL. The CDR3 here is CASSQVPGQGNYGYTF. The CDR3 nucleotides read TGCGCCAGCAGCCAAGTCCCGGGACAGGGTAACTATGGCTACACCTTC.

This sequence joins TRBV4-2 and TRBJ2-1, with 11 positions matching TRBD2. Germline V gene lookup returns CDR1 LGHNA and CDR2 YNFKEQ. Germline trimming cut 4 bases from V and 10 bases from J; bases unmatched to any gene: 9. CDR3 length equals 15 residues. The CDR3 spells CASSLGVLAGAEQFF. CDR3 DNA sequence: TGTGCCAGCAGCCTAGGGGTACTAGCGGGGGCCGAGCAGTTCTTC.

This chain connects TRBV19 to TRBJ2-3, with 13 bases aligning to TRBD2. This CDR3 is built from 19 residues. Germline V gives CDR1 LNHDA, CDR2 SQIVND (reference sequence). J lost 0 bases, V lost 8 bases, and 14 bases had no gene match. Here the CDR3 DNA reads TGTGCCAGTGCCCTCGATGGGACTAGCGGGGTAGCTAGCACAGATACGCAGTATTTT. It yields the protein CASALDGTSGVASTDTQYF.

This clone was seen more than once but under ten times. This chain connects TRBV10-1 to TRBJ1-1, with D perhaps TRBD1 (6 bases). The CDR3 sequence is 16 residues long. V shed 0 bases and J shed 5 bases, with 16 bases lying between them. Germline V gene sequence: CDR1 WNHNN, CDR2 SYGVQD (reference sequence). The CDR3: CASSESLFGGQTEAFF. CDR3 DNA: TGCGCCAGCAGTGAGTCGCTTTTCGGGGGGCAGACTGAAGCTTTCTTT.

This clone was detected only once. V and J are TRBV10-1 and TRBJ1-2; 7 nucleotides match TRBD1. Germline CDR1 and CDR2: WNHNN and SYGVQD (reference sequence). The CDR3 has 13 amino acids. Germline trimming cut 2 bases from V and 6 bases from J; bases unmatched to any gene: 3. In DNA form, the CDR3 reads TGCGCCAGCAGTGAGGACAGGGAGAATGGCTACACCTTC. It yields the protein CASSEDRENGYTF.

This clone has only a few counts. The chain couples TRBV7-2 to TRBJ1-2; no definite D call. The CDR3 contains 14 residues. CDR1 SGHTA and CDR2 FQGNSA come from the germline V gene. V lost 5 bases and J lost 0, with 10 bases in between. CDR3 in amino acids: CASSKTPANYGYTF. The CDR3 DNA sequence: TGTGCCAGCAGCAAGACACCAGCTAACTATGGCTACACCTTC.

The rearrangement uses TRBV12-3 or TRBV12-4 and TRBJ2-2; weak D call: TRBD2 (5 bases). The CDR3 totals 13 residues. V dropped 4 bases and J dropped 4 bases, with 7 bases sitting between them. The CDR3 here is CASSYEGTGELFF. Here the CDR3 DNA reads TGTGCCAGCAGTTACGAGGGCACCGGGGAGCTGTTTTTT.

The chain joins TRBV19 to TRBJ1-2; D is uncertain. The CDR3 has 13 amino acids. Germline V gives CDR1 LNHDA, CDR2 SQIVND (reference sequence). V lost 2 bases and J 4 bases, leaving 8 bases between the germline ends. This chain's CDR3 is CASSIQTGYGYTF. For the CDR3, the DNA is TGTGCCAGTAGTATACAAACGGGCTATGGCTACACCTTC.

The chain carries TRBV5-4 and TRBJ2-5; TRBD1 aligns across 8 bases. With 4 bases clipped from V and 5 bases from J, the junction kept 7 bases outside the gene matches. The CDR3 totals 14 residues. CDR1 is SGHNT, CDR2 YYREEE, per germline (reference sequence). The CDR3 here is CASSHDRGYETQYF. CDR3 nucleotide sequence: TGTGCCAGCAGCCACGACAGGGGCTATGAGACCCAGTACTTC.

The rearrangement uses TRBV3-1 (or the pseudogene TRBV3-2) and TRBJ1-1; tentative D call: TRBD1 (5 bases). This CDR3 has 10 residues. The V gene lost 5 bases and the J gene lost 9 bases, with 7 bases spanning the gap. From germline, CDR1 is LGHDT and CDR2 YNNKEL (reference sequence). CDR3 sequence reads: CASSGGKAFF. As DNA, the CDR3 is TGTGCCAGCAGCGGGGGGAAAGCTTTCTTT.

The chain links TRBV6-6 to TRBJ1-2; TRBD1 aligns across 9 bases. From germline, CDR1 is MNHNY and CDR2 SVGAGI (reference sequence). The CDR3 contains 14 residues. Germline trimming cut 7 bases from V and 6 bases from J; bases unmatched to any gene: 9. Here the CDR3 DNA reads TGTGCCAGCAAAACAGGGGGCGCGGGTGATGGCTACACCTTC. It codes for CASKTGGAGDGYTF.

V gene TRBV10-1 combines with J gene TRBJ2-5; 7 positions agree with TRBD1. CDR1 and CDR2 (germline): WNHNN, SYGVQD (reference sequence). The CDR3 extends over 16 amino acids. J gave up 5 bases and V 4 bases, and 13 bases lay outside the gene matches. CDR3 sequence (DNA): TGCGCCAGCAGTGTGGGGTCGACAGGGATCGGGGAGACCCAGTACTTC. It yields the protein CASSVGSTGIGETQYF.

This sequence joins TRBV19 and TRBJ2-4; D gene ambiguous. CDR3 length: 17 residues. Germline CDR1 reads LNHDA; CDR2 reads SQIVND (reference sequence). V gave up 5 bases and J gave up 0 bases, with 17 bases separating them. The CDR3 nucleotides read TGTGCCAGTAGTGTAAAAGATTCTACGCTAGCCAAAAACATTCAGTACTTC. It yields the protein CASSVKDSTLAKNIQYF.

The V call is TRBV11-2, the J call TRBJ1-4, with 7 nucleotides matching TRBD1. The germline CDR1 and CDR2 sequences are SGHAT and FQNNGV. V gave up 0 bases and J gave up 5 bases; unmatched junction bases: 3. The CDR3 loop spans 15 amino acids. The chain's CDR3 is CASSLEGGLNEKLFF. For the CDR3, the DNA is TGTGCCAGCAGCTTAGAAGGGGGCTTAAATGAAAAACTGTTTTTT.

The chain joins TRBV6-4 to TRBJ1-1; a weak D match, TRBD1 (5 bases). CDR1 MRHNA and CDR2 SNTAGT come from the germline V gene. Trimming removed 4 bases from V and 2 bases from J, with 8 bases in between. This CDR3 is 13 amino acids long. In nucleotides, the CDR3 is TGTGCCAGCAGTGCCAGGGAAAACACTGAAGCTTTCTTT. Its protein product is CASSARENTEAFF.

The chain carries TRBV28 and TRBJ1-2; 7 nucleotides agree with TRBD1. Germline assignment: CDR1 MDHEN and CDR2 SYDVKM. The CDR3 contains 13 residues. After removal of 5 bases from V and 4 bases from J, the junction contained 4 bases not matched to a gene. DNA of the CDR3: TGTGCCAGCAGTCCCCGGGACAGCTATGGCTACACCTTC. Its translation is CASSPRDSYGYTF.

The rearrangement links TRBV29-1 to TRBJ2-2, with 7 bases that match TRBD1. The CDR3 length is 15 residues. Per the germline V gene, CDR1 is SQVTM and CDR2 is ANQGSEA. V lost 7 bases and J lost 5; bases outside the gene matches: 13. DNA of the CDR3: TGCAGCGGCCGTAGAGGGGGCCTGGTTACCGGGGAGCTGTTTTTT. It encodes CSGRRGGLVTGELFF.

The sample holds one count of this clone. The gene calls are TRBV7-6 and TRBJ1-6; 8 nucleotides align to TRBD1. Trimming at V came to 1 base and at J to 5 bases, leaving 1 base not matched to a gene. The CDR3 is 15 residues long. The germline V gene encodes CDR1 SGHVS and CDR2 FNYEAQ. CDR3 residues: CASSLVGQDNSPLHF. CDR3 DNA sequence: TGTGCCAGCAGCTTAGTGGGACAGGATAATTCACCCCTCCACTTT.

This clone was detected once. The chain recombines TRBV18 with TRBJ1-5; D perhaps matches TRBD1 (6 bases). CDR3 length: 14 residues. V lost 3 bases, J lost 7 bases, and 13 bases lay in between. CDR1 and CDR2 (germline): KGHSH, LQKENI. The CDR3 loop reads CASSPDQTGQPQHF. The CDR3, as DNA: TGTGCCAGCTCACCGGACCAGACAGGCCAGCCCCAGCATTTT.

This chain's CDR3 is CASSEQPGTGVQEQYV. Written as DNA, the CDR3 is TGTGCCAGCAGTGAACAACCCGGGACAGGGGTGCAAGAGCAGTACGTC. The chain is built from TRBV6-1 and TRBJ2-7, with 10 nucleotides matching TRBD1. The CDR3 is made up of 16 amino acids. Trimming removed 2 bases from V and 7 bases from J; junction bases left unmatched: 11. Germline values: CDR1 MNHNS, CDR2 SASEGT.